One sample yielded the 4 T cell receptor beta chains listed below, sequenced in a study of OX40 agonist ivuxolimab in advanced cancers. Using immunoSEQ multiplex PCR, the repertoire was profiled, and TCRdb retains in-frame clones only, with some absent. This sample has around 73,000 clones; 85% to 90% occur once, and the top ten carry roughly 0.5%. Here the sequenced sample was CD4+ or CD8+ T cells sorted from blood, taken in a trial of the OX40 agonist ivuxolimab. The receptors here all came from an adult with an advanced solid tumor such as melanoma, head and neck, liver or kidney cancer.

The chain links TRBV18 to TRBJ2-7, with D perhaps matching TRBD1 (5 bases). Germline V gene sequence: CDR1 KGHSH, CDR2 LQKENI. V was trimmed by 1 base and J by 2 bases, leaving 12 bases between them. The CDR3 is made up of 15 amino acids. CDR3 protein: CASSPQNLGPYEQYF. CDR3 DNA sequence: TGTGCCAGCTCACCACAGAACCTGGGGCCCTACGAGCAGTACTTC.

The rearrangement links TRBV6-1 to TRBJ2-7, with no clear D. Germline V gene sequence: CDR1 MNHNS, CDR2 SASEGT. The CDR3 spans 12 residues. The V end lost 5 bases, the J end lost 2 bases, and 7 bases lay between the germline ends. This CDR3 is CASSPLTYEQYF. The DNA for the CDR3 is TGTGCCAGCAGTCCTCTTACCTACGAGCAGTACTTC.

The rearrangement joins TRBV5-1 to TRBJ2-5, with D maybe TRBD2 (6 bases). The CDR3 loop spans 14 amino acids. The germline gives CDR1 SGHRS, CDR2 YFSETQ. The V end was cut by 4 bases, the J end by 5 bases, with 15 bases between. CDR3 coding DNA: TGCGCCAGCAGCGCCGACGGGGGAGGTGAGACCCAGTACTTC. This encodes CASSADGGGETQYF.

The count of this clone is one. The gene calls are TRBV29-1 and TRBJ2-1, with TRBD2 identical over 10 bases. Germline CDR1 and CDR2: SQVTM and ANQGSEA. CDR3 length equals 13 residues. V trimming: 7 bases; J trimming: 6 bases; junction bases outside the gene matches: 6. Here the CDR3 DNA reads TGCAGCGGTTGGAGCGGGAGGGTCAATGAGCAGTTCTTC. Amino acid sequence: CSGWSGRVNEQFF.